The 29 T cell receptor beta chains below all came from one sample that was sequenced in a study of OX40 agonist ivuxolimab in advanced cancers. Profiling relied on immunoSEQ multiplex PCR, and the TCRdb table lists in-frame clones only, not all of them. This table has about 6,700 clones, 94% appearing once. The sample in question was CD4+ or CD8+ T cells sorted from blood, obtained in a trial of the OX40 agonist ivuxolimab. The source of these receptors is an adult with an advanced solid tumor such as melanoma, head and neck, liver or kidney cancer.

The CDR3 loop reads CASSLRPTFSRADTQYF. CDR3 nucleotides: TGTGCCAGCAGTCTACGCCCGACCTTCTCTAGGGCAGATACGCAGTATTTT. The V call is TRBV27, the J call TRBJ2-3; D not resolved. Germline loops: CDR1 MNHEY, CDR2 SMNVEV (reference sequence). With 5 bases removed from V and 4 bases from J, the gap between germline ends came to 22 bases. This CDR3 is built from 17 residues.

J is TRBJ2-7 and V is TRBV7-7, with 10 bases that match TRBD1. This CDR3 comprises 13 residues. Germline loops: CDR1 SSHAT, CDR2 FNYEAQ (reference sequence). The CDR3 reads CASAGDRGYEQYF. In DNA form, the CDR3 reads TGTGCTAGCGCCGGGGACAGGGGCTACGAGCAGTACTTC.

The gene calls are TRBV29-1 and TRBJ1-3; D is unresolved. The CDR3 has 16 amino acids. V lost 3 bases to trimming and J lost 0 bases, with 15 bases between them. The germline V gene has CDR1 SQVTM and CDR2 ANQGSEA. The CDR3, as DNA: TGCAGCGTTGACTCTTGGGAGGGTGGCTCTGGAAACACCATATATTTT. It yields the protein CSVDSWEGGSGNTIYF.

The chain joins TRBV25-1 to TRBJ2-1; D is possibly TRBD1 (5 bases). The CDR3 sequence is 16 residues long. The germline gives CDR1 MGHDK, CDR2 SYGVNS. V shed 1 base and J shed 1 base, with 11 bases lying between them. CDR3 nucleotides: TGTGCCAGCAGTGAATTATCCAGGGTGTCCTACAATGAGCAGTTCTTC. Protein: CASSELSRVSYNEQFF.

V is TRBV9 and J is TRBJ2-2; D gene ambiguous. V shed 4 bases and J shed 4 bases, with 8 bases lying between them. The CDR3 has 13 amino acids. Germline assignment: CDR1 SGDLS and CDR2 YYNGEE. The CDR3 nucleotides are TGTGCCAGCAGCCCCGTTCGCACCGGGGAGCTGTTTTTT. This sequence encodes CASSPVRTGELFF.

The V gene is TRBV7-9, the J gene TRBJ1-3; 11 bases line up with TRBD1. The germline gives CDR1 SEHNR, CDR2 FQNEAQ (reference sequence). Trimming cost V 4 bases and J 4 bases; bases outside gene matches: 3. The CDR3 is made up of 15 amino acids. The DNA of the CDR3 is TGTGCCAGCAGCTCGGACAGGGGGCTGGGAAACACCATATATTTT. This codes for CASSSDRGLGNTIYF.

The chain employs TRBV28 and TRBJ1-1, with 7 nucleotides matching TRBD1. This CDR3 region has 11 residues. Trimming cost V 10 bases and J 6 bases; bases outside gene matches: 5. Germline V gene data show CDR1 as MDHEN and CDR2 as SYDVKM. Here the CDR3 reads CATQRGPEAFF. In DNA, the CDR3 is TGTGCCACCCAAAGGGGGCCTGAAGCTTTCTTT.

V and J are TRBV28 and TRBJ1-2, with TRBD1 identical over 8 bases. Losses at the gene ends were 6 bases for V and 7 bases for J; bases not matched to a gene: 10. Germline V CDR1 and CDR2: MDHEN, SYDVKM. The CDR3 extends over 14 amino acids. The CDR3 DNA reads TGTGCCAGCAGGGAATCGGGACAGGTCAGTGGCTACACCTTC. This gives the protein CASRESGQVSGYTF.

The chain couples TRBV28 to TRBJ1-5; 8 nucleotides agree with TRBD1. J lost 4 bases, V lost 6 bases, and 14 bases had no gene match. The CDR3 is made up of 17 amino acids. Germline CDR1 is MDHEN and CDR2 is SYDVKM. This chain's CDR3 is CASRRRPRDRWNQPQHF. The CDR3 bases are TGTGCCAGCAGACGGCGCCCCCGGGACAGGTGGAATCAGCCCCAGCATTTT.

Note on this clone: Distinct nucleotide sequences in the sample also encode this CDR3. The V and J genes are TRBV30 and TRBJ2-5; 15 bases match TRBD2. The CDR3 consists of 15 residues. V lost 5 bases to trimming and J lost 5 bases; unmatched junction nucleotides: 6. From germline, CDR1 is GTSNPN and CDR2 SVGIG (reference sequence). CDR3 DNA: TGTGCCTGGCGGGGGGGGACTAGCGGGAGGGAGACCCAGTACTTC. As protein: CAWRGGTSGRETQYF.

This CDR3 reads CASSAIRGGTGNTIYF. For the CDR3, the DNA is TGTGCCAGCAGCGCGATTCGGGGGGGAACTGGAAACACCATATATTTT. V usage is TRBV7-8 and J usage is TRBJ1-3; D is perhaps TRBD1 (5 bases). The CDR3 contains 16 residues. The V gene lost 5 bases and the J gene lost 2 bases, with 16 bases spanning the gap. Germline V gives CDR1 SGHVS, CDR2 FQNEAQ. Based on the CDR3 plus reference TRBV7-8 and TRBJ1-3, the full variable domain is GAGVSQSPRYKVAKRGQDVALRCDPISGHVSLFWYQQALGQGPEFLTYFQNEAQLDKSGLPSDRFFAERPEGSVSTLKIQRTQQEDSAVYLCASSAIRGGTGNTIYFGEGSWLTVV.

The chain is built from TRBV6-5 and TRBJ2-1, with 7 bases matching TRBD1. After removal of 5 bases from V and 3 bases from J, the junction contained 7 bases not matched to a gene. Germline V CDR1 and CDR2: MNHEY, SVGAGI. The CDR3 extends over 15 amino acids. CDR3 region: CASSRPGQYYNEQFF. For the CDR3, the DNA is TGTGCCAGCAGTCGTCCGGGACAGTACTACAATGAGCAGTTCTTC.

The sample holds a few counts of this clone. The CDR3 reads CATSGVSNEKLFF. The CDR3 bases are TGTGCCACTTCAGGGGTATCCAATGAAAAACTGTTTTTT. This chain connects TRBV19 to TRBJ1-4, with D possibly TRBD1 on 6 matching bases. V was clipped by 10 bases and J by 5 bases, with 14 bases between them. CDR1 is LNHDA and CDR2 is SQIVND in the germline V gene (reference sequence). The CDR3 runs to 13 residues. Variable domain in full (rest from reference TRBV19 and TRBJ1-4): DGGITQSPKYLFRKEGQNVTLSCEQNLNHDAMYWYRQDPGQGLRLIYYSQIVNDFQKGDIAEGYSVSREKKESFPLTVTSAQKNPTAFYLCATSGVSNEKLFFGSGTQLSVL.

The gene calls are TRBV30 and TRBJ1-1; D ambiguous. Trimming took off 8 bases at V and 0 bases at J, with 10 bases between the two ends. The CDR3 sequence is 12 residues long. Germline V CDR1 and CDR2: GTSNPN, SVGIG (reference sequence). The CDR3 nucleotides are TGTGCCCTACACGGGGTGAACACTGAAGCTTTCTTT. It yields the protein CALHGVNTEAFF.

The chain recombines TRBV6-1 with TRBJ1-1, with 8 bases lining up with TRBD1. The germline V gene encodes CDR1 MNHNS and CDR2 SASEGT. With V trimmed by 7 bases and J by 8 bases, 3 bases remained unmatched. CDR3 length: 11 amino acids. This CDR3 reads CASTGQGEAFF. CDR3 bases: TGTGCCAGCACCGGACAGGGCGAAGCTTTCTTT.

The chain couples TRBV19 to TRBJ2-1; 7 nucleotides line up with TRBD2. CDR1 LNHDA and CDR2 SQIVND come from the germline V gene (reference sequence). The CDR3 is 14 amino acids. V lost 7 bases to trimming and J lost 8 bases; unmatched junction nucleotides: 11. The CDR3 DNA reads TGTGCCAGTACCCCGGGACTAACTTGGTATGAGCAGTTCTTC. It yields the protein CASTPGLTWYEQFF.

The CDR3, as DNA: TGTGCCAGCAGCCTTGGGACTAGCCGCGGGGAGCTGTTTTTT. It encodes CASSLGTSRGELFF. The V call is TRBV11-2, the J call TRBJ2-2; 9 nucleotides line up with TRBD2. Germline trimming cut 5 bases from V and 7 bases from J; bases unmatched to any gene: 5. The length of the CDR3 is 14 residues. Germline assignment: CDR1 SGHAT and CDR2 FQNNGV. The full variable domain, its missing parts supplied by reference TRBV11-2 and TRBJ2-2, is EAGVAQSPRYKIIEKRQSVAFWCNPISGHATLYWYQQILGQGPKLLIQFQNNGVVDDSQLPKDRFSAERLKGVDSTLKIQPAKLEDSAVYLCASSLGTSRGELFFGEGSRLTVL.

The V call is TRBV6-6, the J call TRBJ2-7; possible D gene TRBD2, 5 bases. The CDR3 totals 15 residues. V lost 0 bases to trimming and J lost 6 bases, with 15 bases between them. The germline gives CDR1 MNHNY, CDR2 SVGAGI (reference sequence). Here the CDR3 DNA reads TGTGCCAGCAGTTACTCGAGTCTAGCTCCTGTCGAGCAGTACTTC. This sequence encodes CASSYSSLAPVEQYF.

The chain employs TRBV28 and TRBJ2-1; 7 bases are a match to TRBD2. Germline V lookup: CDR1 MDHEN, CDR2 SYDVKM. There are 15 residues in the CDR3. Trimming removed 8 bases from V and 7 bases from J; junction bases left unmatched: 14. The CDR3 region is CASGQPGRLSNEQFF. In DNA form, the CDR3 reads TGTGCCAGCGGCCAGCCCGGGAGGTTATCGAATGAGCAGTTCTTC. The whole variable domain, remainder taken from reference TRBV28 and TRBJ2-1, is DVKVTQSSRYLVKRTGEKVFLECVQDMDHENMFWYRQDPGLGLRLIYFSYDVKMKEKGDIPEGYSVSREKKERFSLILESASTNQTSMYLCASGQPGRLSNEQFFGPGTRLTVL.

The CDR3 nucleotides read TGTGCCAGCAGCAATCCCACTTTGACAGTCTATGGCTACACCTTC. Protein: CASSNPTLTVYGYTF. V and J are TRBV21-1 and TRBJ1-2; TRBD1, the D gene given by the table, was not confirmed from the DNA. TRBV21-1 is a documented pseudogene. This CDR3 is 15 amino acids long.

This clone was counted a single time. This sequence joins TRBV5-8 and TRBJ2-7, with 8 positions matching TRBD2. This CDR3 is built from 15 residues. Germline assignment: CDR1 SGHTS and CDR2 YDEGEE. Trimming at V came to 1 base and at J to 4 bases, leaving 7 bases not matched to a gene. CDR3 region: CASSLFLAGRYEQYF. Written as DNA, the CDR3 is TGTGCCAGCAGCTTGTTCTTAGCGGGAAGATACGAGCAGTACTTC.

The rearrangement links TRBV6-5 to TRBJ1-5; 9 bases align to TRBD1. The CDR3 contains 15 residues. V lost 4 bases, J lost 5 bases, and 6 bases stayed unmatched. CDR1 is MNHEY and CDR2 is SVGAGI in the germline V gene. CDR3 in amino acids: CASSSGQGLDQPQHF. The CDR3 DNA sequence: TGTGCCAGCAGTTCGGGACAGGGTCTTGATCAGCCCCAGCATTTT.

The V call is TRBV28, the J call TRBJ1-2, with 8 bases aligning to TRBD1. The CDR3 is made up of 15 amino acids. V was clipped by 4 bases and J by 4 bases; unmatched bases: 8. Germline V gene sequence: CDR1 MDHEN, CDR2 SYDVKM. The CDR3 here is CASSSGDRTRYGYTF. For the CDR3, the DNA is TGTGCCAGCAGTTCAGGGGACAGGACCCGCTATGGCTACACCTTC.

The rearrangement joins TRBV5-1 to TRBJ2-2; D is undetermined. Trimming took off 3 bases at V and 7 bases at J, with 19 bases between the two ends. CDR3 length: 16 residues. Germline lookup yields CDR1 SGHRS and CDR2 YFSETQ. The CDR3 protein is CASSSTPRLGSGELFF. DNA for the CDR3: TGCGCCAGCAGCTCCACACCTCGCCTCGGAAGCGGGGAGCTGTTTTTT.

The genes are TRBV4-1 and TRBJ2-7, with D perhaps matching TRBD1 (5 bases). Per germline, CDR1 MGHRA and CDR2 YSYEKL. Trimming left V 4 bases short and J 7 bases short, with 17 bases between. The CDR3 extends over 14 amino acids. CDR3 residues: CASSRIHPRGEQYF. CDR3 coding DNA: TGCGCCAGCAGCCGAATCCATCCAAGGGGAGAGCAGTACTTC.

This chain uses TRBV29-1 with TRBJ1-2, with 9 bases aligning to TRBD1. CDR3 size: 15 residues. The V gene end was trimmed by 3 bases and the J gene end by 2 bases; junction bases not matched to a gene: 7. Germline CDR1 reads SQVTM; CDR2 reads ANQGSEA. The CDR3 region has the DNA TGCAGCGTTGATCGGGGTGGGACAGGGAACTATGGCTACACCTTC. It translates to CSVDRGGTGNYGYTF.

This rearrangement joins TRBV10-1 to TRBJ2-1; no clear D gene. V was pared by 3 bases and J by 8 bases, with 5 bases between. The CDR3 totals 11 residues. Germline CDR1 WNHNN, CDR2 SYGVQD (reference sequence). The CDR3 DNA sequence: TGCGCCAGCAGTGAAAAAGATGAGCAGTTCTTC. Amino acids: CASSEKDEQFF.

The chain combines TRBV19 with TRBJ2-3, with TRBD2 matching over 10 bases. From germline, CDR1 is LNHDA and CDR2 SQIVND (reference sequence). The CDR3 runs to 15 residues. V lost 3 bases and J lost 7; bases outside the gene matches: 7. CDR3 in DNA: TGTGCCAGTAGTATCGCTAGCGGGAGAGGGAATACGCAGTATTTT. It is translated as CASSIASGRGNTQYF. The full variable domain, in which reference TRBV19 and TRBJ2-3 provide the parts outside the CDR3, is DGGITQSPKYLFRKEGQNVTLSCEQNLNHDAMYWYRQDPGQGLRLIYYSQIVNDFQKGDIAEGYSVSREKKESFPLTVTSAQKNPTAFYLCASSIASGRGNTQYFGPGTRLTVL.

The chain links TRBV5-1 to TRBJ2-1, with a possible D match to TRBD2 (6 bases). CDR1 SGHRS and CDR2 YFSETQ come from the germline V gene. V lost 7 bases to trimming and J lost 6 bases, with 17 bases between them. The CDR3 spans 14 residues. CDR3 coding DNA: TGCGCCAGCCAAAGCCAGGGAGGTGGCAATGAGCAGTTCTTC. Translated, it gives CASQSQGGGNEQFF.